The 10 T cell receptor beta chains given below trace back to one sample, sequenced in a study of human T cells and chemical hapten exposure listed by TCRdb under 2021. Receptor libraries were prepared by RACE. The listed sequencing device is NextSeq 500. In-frame beta chains were kept once TCRdb had trimmed the public reads at Q25 with fastp and called clones with MiXCR. One record per CDR3 amino acid sequence lists the most common genes and DNA. Recorded for this sample are approximately 110,000 distinct CDR3 sequences; more than 7% of them occurred a single time. Of the sample, approximately 3% falls within the top ten clones. What the time point label conveys for this sample: patch test 2, 6 weeks after DPC sensitization. The treatment or condition tag for this specimen amounts to: therapeutic diphenylcyclopropenone sensitization with weekly scalp DPC. This sample comprised whole blood, obtained in connection with sensitization to the hapten diphenylcyclopropenone (DPC). The receptors here all came from a woman aged 40 to 50 with alopecia areata. Some clones in this sample may be carry-over from other donors' samples.

This clonotype was seen many times. The rearrangement joins TRBV4-1 to TRBJ2-5; possible D gene TRBD2, 7 bases. The CDR3 covers 14 residues. Trimming took off 5 bases at V and 1 base at J, with 11 bases between the two ends. CDR1 and CDR2 (germline): MGHRA, YSYEKL. This CDR3 reads CASSSRGLQETQYF. The CDR3 coding sequence is TGCGCCAGCAGCTCGCGGGGGCTCCAAGAGACCCAGTACTTC.

There are many counts of this clonotype. The rearrangement uses TRBV20-1 and TRBJ2-1; D is undetermined. Trimming took off 6 bases at V and 0 bases at J, with 9 bases between the two ends. Looked up from germline, CDR1 is DFQATT and CDR2 is SNEGSKA (reference sequence). This CDR3 comprises 13 residues. The CDR3 loop is CSAWRSSYNEQFF. The CDR3 DNA sequence: TGCAGTGCATGGAGAAGCTCCTACAATGAGCAGTTCTTC.

This clonotype was picked up many times. The J gene is TRBJ2-2, the V gene TRBV28, with D tentatively TRBD1 (5 bases). The CDR3 runs to 13 residues. V was pared by 5 bases and J by 4 bases, with 8 bases between. CDR1 MDHEN and CDR2 SYDVKM come from the germline V gene. This CDR3 is CASSIRGTGELFF. DNA of the CDR3: TGTGCCAGCAGTATTAGGGGCACCGGGGAGCTGTTTTTT.

The chain combines TRBV2 with TRBJ2-1, with 8 bases lining up with TRBD2. The J segment lost 6 bases and the V segment lost 7 bases, leaving 11 bases of the junction unmatched. Germline V lookup: CDR1 SNHLY, CDR2 FYNNEI. The length of the CDR3 is 15 residues. This CDR3 reads CASNSPGLEVNEQFF. As DNA, the CDR3 is TGTGCCAGCAACTCTCCGGGACTAGAAGTCAATGAGCAGTTCTTC.

This clonotype came up a few times. This chain joins TRBV7-2 and TRBJ2-3; D is undetermined. Germline CDR1 and CDR2: SGHTA and FQGNSA. Deletions cut 3 bases from V and 2 bases from J, with 6 bases between. The CDR3 runs 13 residues. Here the CDR3 reads CASSFIPTDTQYF. Written as DNA, the CDR3 is TGTGCCAGCAGCTTCATACCCACAGATACGCAGTATTTT.

The V and J genes are TRBV7-9 and TRBJ1-3; D might be TRBD1 (6 bases). This CDR3 region has 13 residues. CDR1 is SEHNR, CDR2 FQNEAQ, per germline (reference sequence). Trimming cost V 3 bases and J 6 bases, with 9 bases left between them. CDR3 DNA sequence: TGTGCCAGCAGCTTGGGGGCTGAAAACACCATATATTTT. The encoded protein is CASSLGAENTIYF.

Concerning this clonotype: A much larger clone differs from this one at a single base, so this may be a read error. The V call is TRBV10-3, the J call TRBJ1-2; TRBD1 matches at 10 bases. The CDR3 sequence is 19 residues long. Germline V gives CDR1 ENHRY, CDR2 SYGVKD. CDR3 amino acids: CAITANPGQGKRPDYGHTF. The CDR3 DNA follows: TGTGCCATCACCGCAAATCCGGGACAGGGGAAGAGGCCCGACTATGGCCACACCTTC.

The chain carries TRBV12-3 or TRBV12-4 and TRBJ2-1, with D possibly being TRBD1 (5 bases). V gave up 5 bases and J gave up 1 base, with 15 bases separating them. The length of the CDR3 is 16 residues. CDR3 residues: CASSTTGAPSYNEQFF. The CDR3 bases are TGTGCCAGCAGTACCACAGGTGCCCCTTCCTACAATGAGCAGTTCTTC.

This clonotype was seen just once. The CDR3 sequence: CATSRGDQPQHF. The CDR3 DNA is TGTGCCACCAGTCGGGGGGACCAGCCCCAGCATTTT. The chain joins TRBV24-1 to TRBJ1-5, with D maybe TRBD1 (5 bases). The CDR3 is 12 amino acids. Trimming shortened V by 6 bases and J by 7 bases, and 9 bases separated the two germline ends. Germline lookup yields CDR1 KGHDR and CDR2 SFDVKD.

At least ten counts were recorded for this clonotype. The CDR3 protein is CASNPATPDRVETF. The DNA for the CDR3 is TGTGCCAGCAACCCAGCCACCCCCGACAGGGTTGAAACCTTC. This chain joins TRBV28 and TRBJ1-2; 7 bases match TRBD1. The length of the CDR3 is 14 residues. The germline V gene has CDR1 MDHEN and CDR2 SYDVKM. V lost 7 bases, J lost 14 bases, and 19 bases stayed unmatched.